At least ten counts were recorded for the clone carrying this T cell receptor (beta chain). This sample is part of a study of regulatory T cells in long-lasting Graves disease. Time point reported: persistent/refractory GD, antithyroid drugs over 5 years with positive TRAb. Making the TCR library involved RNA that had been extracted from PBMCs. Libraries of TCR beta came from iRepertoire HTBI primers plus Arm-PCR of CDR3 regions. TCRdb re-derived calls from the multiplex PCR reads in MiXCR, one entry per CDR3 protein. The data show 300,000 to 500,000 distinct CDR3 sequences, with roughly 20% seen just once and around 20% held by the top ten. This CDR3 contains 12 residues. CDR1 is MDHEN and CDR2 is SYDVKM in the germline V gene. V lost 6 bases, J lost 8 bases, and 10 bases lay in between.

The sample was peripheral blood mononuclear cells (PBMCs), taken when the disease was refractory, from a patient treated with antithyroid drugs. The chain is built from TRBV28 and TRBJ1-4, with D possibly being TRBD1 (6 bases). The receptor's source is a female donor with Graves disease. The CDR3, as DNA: TGTGCCAGCAGCTTAGGGGGAGAAAAACTGTTTTTT. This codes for CASSLGGEKLFF.